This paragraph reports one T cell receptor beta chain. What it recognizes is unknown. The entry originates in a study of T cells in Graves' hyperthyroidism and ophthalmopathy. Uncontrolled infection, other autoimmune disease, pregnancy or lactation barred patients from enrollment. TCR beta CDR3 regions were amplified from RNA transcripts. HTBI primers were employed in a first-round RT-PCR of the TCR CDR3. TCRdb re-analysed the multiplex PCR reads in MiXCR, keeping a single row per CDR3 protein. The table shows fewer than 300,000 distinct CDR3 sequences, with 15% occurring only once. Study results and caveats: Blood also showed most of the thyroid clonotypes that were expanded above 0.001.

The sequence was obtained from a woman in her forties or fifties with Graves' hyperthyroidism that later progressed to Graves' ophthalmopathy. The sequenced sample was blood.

This CDR3 reads CASSPYVTASSTDTQYF. The CDR3 nucleotides read TGTGCCAGCTCACCATATGTCACAGCCTCTAGCACAGATACGCAGTATTTT. The V call is TRBV18, the J call TRBJ2-3; D is unresolved. Trimming left V 2 bases short and J 0 bases short, with 15 bases between. CDR3 length: 17 residues. Germline-derived CDR1 and CDR2 are KGHSH and LQKENI.